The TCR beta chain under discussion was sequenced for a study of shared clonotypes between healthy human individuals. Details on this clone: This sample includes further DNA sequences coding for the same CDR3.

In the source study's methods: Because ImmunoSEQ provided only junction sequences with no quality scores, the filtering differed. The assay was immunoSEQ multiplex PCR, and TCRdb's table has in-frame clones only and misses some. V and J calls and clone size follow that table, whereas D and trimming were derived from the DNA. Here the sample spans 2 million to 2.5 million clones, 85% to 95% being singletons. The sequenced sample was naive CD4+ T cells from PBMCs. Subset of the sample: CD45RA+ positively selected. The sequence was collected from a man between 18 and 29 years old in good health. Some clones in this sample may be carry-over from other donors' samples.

CDR3 DNA: TGTGCCAGCTCACCAGGGACAGGGCCAGATACGCAGTATTTT. It specifies CASSPGTGPDTQYF. The chain links TRBV18 to TRBJ2-3, with 9 bases aligning to TRBD1. The J segment lost 4 bases and the V segment lost 2 bases, leaving 1 base of the junction unmatched. Germline assignment: CDR1 KGHSH and CDR2 LQKENI. This CDR3 spans 14 amino acids.